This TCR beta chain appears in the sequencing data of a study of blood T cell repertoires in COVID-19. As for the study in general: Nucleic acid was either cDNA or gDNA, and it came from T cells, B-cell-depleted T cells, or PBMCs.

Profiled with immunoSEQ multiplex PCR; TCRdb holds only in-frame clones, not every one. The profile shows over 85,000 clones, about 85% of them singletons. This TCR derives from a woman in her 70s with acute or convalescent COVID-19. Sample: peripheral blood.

The CDR3 DNA follows: TGCGCCAGCAGCCCAGAAATGGAGACCCAGTACTTC. This sequence encodes CASSPEMETQYF. The chain links TRBV5-1 to TRBJ2-5, with no clear D. The CDR3 spans 12 residues. The germline CDR1 and CDR2 sequences are SGHRS and YFSETQ. V lost 4 bases and J lost 5, with 9 bases in between.